This T cell receptor beta chain was sequenced during a study of blood T cell repertoires in COVID-19 (dated by TCRdb to the early 2020s). Notes on the research overall: Collaborator samples came from the United States, Italy and Spain and covered acute and convalescent phases of COVID-19. The prospective study material was composed of cDNA or gDNA derived from T cells, B-cell-depleted T cells, or PBMCs. The samples were drawn from two sources: the first 160 participants of the ongoing ImmuneRACE study, and over 1,000 subjects contributed by 6 global collaborators. The sample metadata nearly always contained a de-identified subject ID, COVID-19 status, age in years and sex. The repertoires were made available in a free public database intended to serve as a resource for research on the immune response to SARS-CoV-2. Where HLA class I and class II types were available, the types were taken from metadata supplied by the sample provider, not from assay-based typing. Deeply sampled blood TCRbeta repertoires from subjects exposed to, actively infected with, or recovered from COVID-19 were included in the dataset.

Whole blood was collected in K2EDTA tubes by collaborating institutions according to the institutions' own protocols. For TCRbeta analysis, collaborators shipped samples as frozen whole blood, isolated PBMCs, or DNA extracted from either of those sample types. TCRbeta CDR3 regions were amplified from genomic DNA by means of the immunoSEQ Assay, a bias-controlled multiplex PCR. As for the original processing: The number of nucleated cells in each sample was estimated from the amplification of reference gene primers within the assay. To quantify the absolute abundance of each unique TCRbeta CDR3 rearrangement, sequence reads were collapsed and filtered. For each sample, productive Simpson clonality was calculated as the square root of Simpson's diversity index over productive rearrangements. In TCRdb, the immuneACCESS table is reduced to in-frame sequences with V and J assigned. These tables do not hold every clone; where another copy was compared, an unresolved V gene accounts for under half, and the others remain unexplained. Clonal size and the V and J genes are those of that table, whereas D and trimming came from the DNA. This sample comprises 150,000 to 200,000 clones, about 89% of them detected only once. Roughly 3.5% of the sample is taken by the ten largest.

CDR1 is given as SGHNT and CDR2 as YENEEA, both from the germline V gene. There are 15 amino acids in the CDR3, from cysteine to phenylalanine inclusive. Only CDR3 DNA is held: 45 bases, read in frame from base 1. V ends up 3 bases short and J 4 bases short, with an unmatched junction base count of 1. The paper's findings and limits, for the study overall: The quantity of clinical and demographic metadata differed by source and by participant and was supplied without curation.

As concerns this clone: It has no known antigen specificity. Base-call qualities are not available, and no considerably larger clone is one nucleotide away.

The chain joins TRBV11-3 to TRBJ2-1; 12 bases in the middle match TRBD2. This TCR derives from a man aged 65-85 years with acute or convalescent COVID-19. Material for sequencing was peripheral blood. In nucleotide form, the sequence is TGTGCCAGCAGCTTCGGACTAGCGGGGTACAATGAGCAGTTCTTC. It translates to CASSFGLAGYNEQFF. The variable domain in full, with residues beyond the CDR3 obtained from the reference TRBV11-3 and TRBJ2-1 genes, is EAGVVQSPRYKIIEKKQPVAFWCNPISGHNTLYWYLQNLGQGPELLIRYENEEAVDDSQLPKDRFSAERLKGVDSTLKIQPAELGDSAVYLCASSFGLAGYNEQFFGPGTRLTVL.